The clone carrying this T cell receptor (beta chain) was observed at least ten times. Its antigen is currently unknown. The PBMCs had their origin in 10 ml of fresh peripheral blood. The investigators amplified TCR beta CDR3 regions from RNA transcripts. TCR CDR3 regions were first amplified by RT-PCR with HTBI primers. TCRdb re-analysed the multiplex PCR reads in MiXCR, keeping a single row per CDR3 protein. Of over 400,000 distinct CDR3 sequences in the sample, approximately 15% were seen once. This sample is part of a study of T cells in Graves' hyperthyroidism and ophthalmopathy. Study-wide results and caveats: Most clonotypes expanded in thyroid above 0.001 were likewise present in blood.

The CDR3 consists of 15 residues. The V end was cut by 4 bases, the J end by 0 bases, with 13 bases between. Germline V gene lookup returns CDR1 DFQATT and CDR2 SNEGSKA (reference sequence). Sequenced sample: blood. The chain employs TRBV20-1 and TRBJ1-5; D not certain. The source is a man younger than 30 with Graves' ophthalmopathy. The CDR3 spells CSANADGYSNQPQHF. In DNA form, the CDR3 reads TGCAGTGCTAACGCGGACGGCTATAGCAATCAGCCCCAGCATTTT.